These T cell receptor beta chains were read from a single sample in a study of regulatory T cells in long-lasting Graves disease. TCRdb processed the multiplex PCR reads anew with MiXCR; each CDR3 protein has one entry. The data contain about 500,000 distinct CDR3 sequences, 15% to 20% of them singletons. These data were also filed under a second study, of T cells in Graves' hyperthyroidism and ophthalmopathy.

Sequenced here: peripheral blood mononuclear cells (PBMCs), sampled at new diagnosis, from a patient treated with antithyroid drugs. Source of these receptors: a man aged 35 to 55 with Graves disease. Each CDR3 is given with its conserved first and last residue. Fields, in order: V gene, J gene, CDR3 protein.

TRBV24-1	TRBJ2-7	CATSDLEEQYF
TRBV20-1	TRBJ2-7	CSARTGNEQYF
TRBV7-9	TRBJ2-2	CASSTQGYDTGELFF
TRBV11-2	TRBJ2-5	CASSVEGRGGLETQYF
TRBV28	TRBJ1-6	CASLSPQNSPLHF
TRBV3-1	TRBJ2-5	CASSQVDHEETQYF
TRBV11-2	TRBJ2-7	CASSSRTGGYEQYF
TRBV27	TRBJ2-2	CASSLLPGDAGELFF
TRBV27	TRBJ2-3	CASSLEEGTGTDTQYF
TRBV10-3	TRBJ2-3	CAIRKTPATDTQYF
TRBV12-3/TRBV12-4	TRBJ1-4	CASSLQAGLGEKLFF
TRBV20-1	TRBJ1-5	CSARTGTNNQPQHF
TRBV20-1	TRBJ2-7	CSAEGRTETYEQYF
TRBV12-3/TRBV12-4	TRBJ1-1	CASSAGQENTEAFF
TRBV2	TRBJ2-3	CASIRSTDTQYF
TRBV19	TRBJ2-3	CASSGNSGDFTDTQYF
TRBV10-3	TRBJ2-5	CATSGGTGEETQYF
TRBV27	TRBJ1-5	CAGTGARTGGVQPQHF
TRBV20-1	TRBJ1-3	CSADPPDGADTIYF
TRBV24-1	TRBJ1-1	CATSDRDTGTTEAFF
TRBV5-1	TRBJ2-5	CASSPSGVIQETQYF
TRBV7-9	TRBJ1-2	CASSPRQAPGYGYTF
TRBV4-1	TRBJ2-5	CASSATGGETQYF
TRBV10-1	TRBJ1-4	CASSESGQGPEKLFF
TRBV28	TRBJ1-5	CASRWDRGHQPQHF
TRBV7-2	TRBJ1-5	CASSLVGQGNQPQHF
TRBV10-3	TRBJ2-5	CAISEGPGRYQETQYF
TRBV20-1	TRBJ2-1	CSEGRGINEQFF